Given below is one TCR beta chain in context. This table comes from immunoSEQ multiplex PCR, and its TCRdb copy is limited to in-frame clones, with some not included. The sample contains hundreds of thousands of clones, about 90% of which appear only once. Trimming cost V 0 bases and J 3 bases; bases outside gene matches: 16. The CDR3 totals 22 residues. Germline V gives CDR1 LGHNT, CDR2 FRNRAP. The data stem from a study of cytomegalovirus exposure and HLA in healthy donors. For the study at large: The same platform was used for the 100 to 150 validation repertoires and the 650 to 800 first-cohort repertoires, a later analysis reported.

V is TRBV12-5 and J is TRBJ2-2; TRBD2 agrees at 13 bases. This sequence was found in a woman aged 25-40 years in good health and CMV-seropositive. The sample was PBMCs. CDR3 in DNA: TGTGCTAGTGGTTTGGTATTGAAGTCAGAAGGACTAGCGGGAGTTCACACCGGGGAGCTGTTTTTT. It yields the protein CASGLVLKSEGLAGVHTGELFF.